This T cell receptor (beta chain) was sequenced for a study of CD8+ T cells in alopecia areata. General study points: Persistence of many expanded lesional clones was seen in scalp and blood during tofacitinib. The study found tofacitinib significantly decreased scalp clonality and expanded CD8+ clones among the top 100.

Germline CDR1 LNHNV, CDR2 YYDKDF (reference sequence). The CDR3 totals 15 residues. V was clipped by 0 bases and J by 5 bases, with 11 bases between them. Sequencing templates came from extracted RNA that was reverse transcribed into cDNA. Only in-frame clones appear in the TCRdb table, and some are missing; sequencing was by immunoSEQ multiplex PCR. The table lists some 200,000 clones, roughly 44% of them singletons, with approximately 2.4% in the top ten. Treatment noted: oral pan-JAK inhibitor, 5-10 mg twice daily. Samples from alopecia areata patients were lesional scalp punch biopsies and peripheral blood. To note about this clone: Its target is not known.

The chain combines TRBV15 with TRBJ1-5; no clear D. This material consisted of CD4+ T cells sorted from blood, taken between weeks 36 and 40, from a patient treated with tofacitinib. The clonotype was recovered from a human donor with alopecia areata. Here the CDR3 DNA reads TGTGCCACCAGCAGAGATGGCCGGGGAGATCAGCCCCAGCATTTT. It specifies CATSRDGRGDQPQHF.